This T cell receptor (beta chain) was recovered during a study of T cell responses to AZD1222 COVID-19 vaccine. Turning to this clone: Its antigen is not identified.

This CDR3 has 15 residues. V lost 6 bases and J lost 0; bases outside the gene matches: 4. CDR1 and CDR2 (germline): SGHTA, FQGNSA. Assay used: immunoSEQ multiplex PCR; TCRdb lists only in-frame clones, some missing. The table has roughly 97,000 clones, approximately 89% seen once. Study-wide results and caveats: Baseline seropositivity characterized only a handful of AZD1222 recipients. Spike as a whole was targeted by vaccine-associated CD4 TCRs, dominant at 160-218 and 743-854. Clonal diversity was possibly underestimated, and white British individuals and females predominated among donors.

This TCR came from an adult who received the MenACWY meningococcal vaccine as a control. The sequences come from peripheral blood, collected 28 days after the second dose of the MenACWY control vaccine. This chain uses TRBV7-2 with TRBJ2-1; 8 nucleotides line up with TRBD1. CDR3 in amino acids: CASRNTGGSYNEQFF. The CDR3 DNA sequence: TGTGCCAGCAGGAACACAGGGGGCTCCTACAATGAGCAGTTCTTC.